These 15 T cell receptor beta chains originate from one sample sequenced in a study of blood T cell repertoires in COVID-19. Only in-frame clones appear in the TCRdb table, and some are missing; sequencing was by immunoSEQ multiplex PCR. The sample shows about 140,000 clones, 81% of them seen only once. The sample consisted of peripheral blood. The source of these receptors is a woman aged 60 to 75 with active or convalescent COVID-19.

The CDR3 reads CASTLFSTGELFF. CDR3 sequence (DNA): TGTGCCAGCACCCTTTTTTCCACCGGGGAGCTGTTTTTT. The J gene is TRBJ2-2, the V gene TRBV11-1; D remains ambiguous. This CDR3 spans 13 amino acids. Germline values: CDR1 SGHAT, CDR2 FQDESV (reference sequence). V was shortened by 7 bases and J by 4 bases, with 10 bases between the two germline ends.

CDR3 residues: CASSQASGGKTQYF. The CDR3 nucleotides read TGTGCCAGCAGCCAAGCATCGGGAGGAAAGACCCAGTACTTC. The chain combines TRBV14 with TRBJ2-5; 7 bases are a match to TRBD2. This CDR3 contains 14 residues. The trim removed 1 base at V and 6 bases at J, leaving 5 bases unmatched. Germline CDR1 reads SGHDN; CDR2 reads FVKESK.

The chain couples TRBV6-5 to TRBJ2-1; D is ambiguous. Trimming shortened V by 4 bases and J by 0 bases, and 7 bases separated the two germline ends. The CDR3 has 14 residues. Germline V gives CDR1 MNHEY, CDR2 SVGAGI. The CDR3 region has the DNA TGTGCCAGCAGTTCCGCCAGCTCCTACAATGAGCAGTTCTTC. Protein: CASSSASSYNEQFF.

The chain combines TRBV18 with TRBJ1-1; D not resolved. CDR1 is KGHSH and CDR2 is LQKENI in the germline V gene. V was clipped by 3 bases and J by 10 bases, with 15 bases between them. This CDR3 region has 13 residues. The CDR3 loop is CASSPDGPGGAFF. CDR3 coding DNA: TGTGCCAGCTCACCCGACGGCCCGGGAGGAGCTTTCTTT.

Details on this clone: A read error may produce the germline difference seen at one junction end. The rearrangement uses TRBV12-3 or TRBV12-4 and TRBJ1-2; D remains unclear. The CDR3 loop spans 11 amino acids. The CDR3 region has the DNA TGTGCCAGCAGTTTAGCCGTAGACACGGCCTTC. This sequence encodes CASSLAVDTAF.

The CDR3 DNA is TGTGCCAGTAGTATAACAGGGGTAGGCTACACCTTC. Protein product: CASSITGVGYTF. The V and J genes are TRBV19 and TRBJ1-2; 7 bases match TRBD1. The germline CDR1 and CDR2 sequences are LNHDA and SQIVND (reference sequence). V lost 2 bases, J lost 8 bases, and 2 bases stayed unmatched. The CDR3 is 12 residues long.

This clone has a single count. The rearrangement links TRBV19 to TRBJ1-4, with D perhaps TRBD1 (5 bases). CDR3 length: 14 amino acids. The ends were cut back, 1 base at V and 6 bases at J, with 9 bases in the middle. Looked up from germline, CDR1 is LNHDA and CDR2 is SQIVND (reference sequence). The CDR3 DNA follows: TGTGCCAGTAGTATAGGGGGCGCCGATGAAAAACTGTTTTTT. It is translated as CASSIGGADEKLFF.

The J gene is TRBJ1-1, the V gene TRBV19; TRBD1 agrees at 8 bases. The CDR3 runs 15 residues. Germline V CDR1 and CDR2: LNHDA, SQIVND (reference sequence). V dropped 6 bases and J dropped 3; count of bases not matched to a gene: 9. CDR3 sequence (DNA): TGTGCCAGTAGGGACGGACAGGGAGCGGACACTGAAGCTTTCTTT. Its protein product is CASRDGQGADTEAFF.

The chain links TRBV6-5 to TRBJ2-1, with D hard to call. V was clipped by 6 bases and J by 0 bases, with 12 bases between them. Germline V lookup: CDR1 MNHEY, CDR2 SVGAGI. This CDR3 spans 15 amino acids. CDR3 sequence reads: CASSSWSSSYNEQFF. CDR3 sequence (DNA): TGTGCCAGCAGCTCTTGGAGTTCCTCCTACAATGAGCAGTTCTTC.

This clone was seen a handful of times. J is TRBJ2-7 and V is TRBV28; 7 nucleotides line up with TRBD2. This CDR3 contains 13 residues. Germline CDR1 MDHEN, CDR2 SYDVKM. J was trimmed by 4 bases and V by 6 bases; bases with no gene match: 6. The CDR3 sequence: CASRAGGKYEQYF. The CDR3 region has the DNA TGTGCCAGCAGGGCCGGGGGGAAGTACGAGCAGTACTTC.

The rearrangement uses TRBV18 and TRBJ2-3; 13 bases line up with TRBD2. Germline assignment: CDR1 KGHSH and CDR2 LQKENI. This CDR3 has 16 residues. V dropped 6 bases and J dropped 2; count of bases not matched to a gene: 5. The CDR3 loop is CASSLGLAGPTDTQYF. CDR3 DNA sequence: TGTGCCAGCTCCCTGGGACTAGCGGGGCCCACAGATACGCAGTATTTT.

This sequence joins TRBV9 and TRBJ2-3, with D possibly matching TRBD1 (6 bases). V was clipped by 3 bases and J by 5 bases, with 16 bases between them. CDR3 length: 15 amino acids. Germline V gene data show CDR1 as SGDLS and CDR2 as YYNGEE. CDR3 coding DNA: TGTGCCAGCAGCGCTACAGGGAGTGGTAGAGATACGCAGTATTTT. It codes for CASSATGSGRDTQYF.

Written as DNA, the CDR3 is TGTGCCAGTACGGGGCGGGAGGGTAAGCAGTACTTC. It is translated as CASTGREGKQYF. The chain links TRBV19 to TRBJ2-7, with 9 bases matching TRBD2. The J segment lost 8 bases and the V segment lost 7 bases, leaving 6 bases of the junction unmatched. Germline loops: CDR1 LNHDA, CDR2 SQIVND (reference sequence). The CDR3 covers 12 residues.

The chain combines TRBV3-1 (or the pseudogene TRBV3-2) with TRBJ1-1, with D unclear. The germline V gene encodes CDR1 LGHDT and CDR2 YNNKEL (reference sequence). The CDR3 sequence is 14 residues long. Trimming cost V 3 bases and J 4 bases, with 12 bases left between them. CDR3 sequence: CASSQGEAGTEAFF. The CDR3 DNA reads TGTGCCAGCAGCCAGGGAGAGGCAGGCACTGAAGCTTTCTTT.

The chain combines TRBV9 with TRBJ1-6; TRBD1 is a possible D gene (5 bases). Trimming cost V 2 bases and J 0 bases, with 9 bases left between them. Germline V gene data show CDR1 as SGDLS and CDR2 as YYNGEE. The CDR3 consists of 16 residues. The CDR3 here is CASSVDNFSYNSPLHF. DNA of the CDR3: TGTGCCAGCAGCGTGGACAATTTCTCCTATAATTCACCCCTCCACTTT. Full variable domain (missing parts from reference TRBV9 and TRBJ1-6): DSGVTQTPKHLITATGQRVTLRCSPRSGDLSVYWYQQSLDQGLQFLIQYYNGEERAKGNILERFSAQQFPDLHSELNLSSLELGDSALYFCASSVDNFSYNSPLHFGNGTRLTVT.